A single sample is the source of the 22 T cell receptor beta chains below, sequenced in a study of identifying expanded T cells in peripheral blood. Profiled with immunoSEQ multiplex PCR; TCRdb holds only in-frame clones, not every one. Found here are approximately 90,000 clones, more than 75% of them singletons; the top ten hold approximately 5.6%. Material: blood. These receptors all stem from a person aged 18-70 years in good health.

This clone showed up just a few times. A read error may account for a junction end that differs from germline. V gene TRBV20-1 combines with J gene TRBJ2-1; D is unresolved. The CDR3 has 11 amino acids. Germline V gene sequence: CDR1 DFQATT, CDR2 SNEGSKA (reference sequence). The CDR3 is CSAKSFNEQFF. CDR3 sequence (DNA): TGCAGTGCTAAATCCTTCAATGAGCAGTTCTTC.

Here the CDR3 DNA reads TGCGCCAGCAGTGATGGGGTTATACGACAGGTCGGGGCTTTCTTT. Protein sequence: CASSDGVIRQVGAFF. V and J are TRBV10-2 and TRBJ1-1; perhaps TRBD1 as D (6 bases). This CDR3 has 15 amino acids. Per germline, CDR1 WSHSY and CDR2 SAAADI. Trimming took 3 bases from V and 11 from J, leaving 22 bases between them.

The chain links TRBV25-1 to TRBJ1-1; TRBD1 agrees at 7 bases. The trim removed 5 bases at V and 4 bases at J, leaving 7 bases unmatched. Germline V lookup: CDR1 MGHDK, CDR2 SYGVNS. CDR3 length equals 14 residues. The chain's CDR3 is CASSSKGAGTEAFF. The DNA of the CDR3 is TGTGCCAGCAGTTCGAAGGGGGCAGGCACTGAAGCTTTCTTT.

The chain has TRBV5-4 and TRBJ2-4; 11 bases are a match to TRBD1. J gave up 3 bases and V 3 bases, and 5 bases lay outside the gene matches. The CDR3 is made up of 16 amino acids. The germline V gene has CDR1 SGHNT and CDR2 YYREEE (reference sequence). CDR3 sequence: CASSSGQGVIKNIQYF. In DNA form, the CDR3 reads TGTGCCAGCAGCTCGGGACAGGGGGTAATCAAAAACATTCAGTACTTC.

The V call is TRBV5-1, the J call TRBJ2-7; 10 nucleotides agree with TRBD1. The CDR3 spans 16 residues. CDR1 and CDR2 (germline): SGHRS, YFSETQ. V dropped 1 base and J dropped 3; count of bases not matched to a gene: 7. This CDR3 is CASSLFSTGGIYEQYF. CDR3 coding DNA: TGCGCCAGCAGCTTGTTTTCGACAGGGGGCATCTACGAGCAGTACTTC.

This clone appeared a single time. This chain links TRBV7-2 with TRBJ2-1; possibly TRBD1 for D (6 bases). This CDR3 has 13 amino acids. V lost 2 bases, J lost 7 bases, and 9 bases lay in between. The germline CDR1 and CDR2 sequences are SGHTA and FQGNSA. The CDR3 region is CASSLYRVNEQFF. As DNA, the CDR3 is TGTGCCAGCAGCTTATACAGGGTAAATGAGCAGTTCTTC.

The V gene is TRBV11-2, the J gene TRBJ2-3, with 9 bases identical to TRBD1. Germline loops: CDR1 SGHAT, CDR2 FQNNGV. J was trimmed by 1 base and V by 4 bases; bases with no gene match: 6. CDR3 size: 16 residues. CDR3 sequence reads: CASSYLGQGRTDTQYF. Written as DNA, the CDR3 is TGTGCCAGCAGCTACCTTGGACAGGGGCGCACAGATACGCAGTATTTT.

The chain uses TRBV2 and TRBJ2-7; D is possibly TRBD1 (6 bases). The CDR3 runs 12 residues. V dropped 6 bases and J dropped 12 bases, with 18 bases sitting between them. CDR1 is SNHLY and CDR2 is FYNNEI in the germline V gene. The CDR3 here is CASSPQQIGGYF. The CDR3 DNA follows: TGTGCCAGCAGCCCCCAACAGATAGGGGGGTACTTC.

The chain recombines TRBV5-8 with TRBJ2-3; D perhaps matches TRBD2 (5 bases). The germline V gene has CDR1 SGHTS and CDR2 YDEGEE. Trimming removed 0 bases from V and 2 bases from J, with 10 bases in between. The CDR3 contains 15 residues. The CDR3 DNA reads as TGTGCCAGCAGCTTGGGGAGCGGCTTCACAGATACGCAGTATTTT. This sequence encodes CASSLGSGFTDTQYF.

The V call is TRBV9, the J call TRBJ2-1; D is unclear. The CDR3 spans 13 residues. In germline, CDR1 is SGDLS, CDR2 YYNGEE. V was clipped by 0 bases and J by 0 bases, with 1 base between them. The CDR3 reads CASSVGSYNEQFF. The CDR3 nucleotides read TGTGCCAGCAGCGTAGGCTCCTACAATGAGCAGTTCTTC. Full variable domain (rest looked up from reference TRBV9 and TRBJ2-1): DSGVTQTPKHLITATGQRVTLRCSPRSGDLSVYWYQQSLDQGLQFLIQYYNGEERAKGNILERFSAQQFPDLHSELNLSSLELGDSALYFCASSVGSYNEQFFGPGTRLTVL.

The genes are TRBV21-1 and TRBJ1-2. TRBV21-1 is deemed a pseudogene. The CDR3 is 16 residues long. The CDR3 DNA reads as TGTGCCAGCAGCAAAAGAGGACGGATCACTTTCTATGGCTACACCTTC. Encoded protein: CASSKRGRITFYGYTF.

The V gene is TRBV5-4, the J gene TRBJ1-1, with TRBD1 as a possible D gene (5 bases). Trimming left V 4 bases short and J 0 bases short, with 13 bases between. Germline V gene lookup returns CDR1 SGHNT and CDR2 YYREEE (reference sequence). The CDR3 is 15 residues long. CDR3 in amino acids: CASSPGRGVNTEAFF. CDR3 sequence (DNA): TGTGCCAGCAGCCCCGGGCGGGGGGTGAACACTGAAGCTTTCTTT.

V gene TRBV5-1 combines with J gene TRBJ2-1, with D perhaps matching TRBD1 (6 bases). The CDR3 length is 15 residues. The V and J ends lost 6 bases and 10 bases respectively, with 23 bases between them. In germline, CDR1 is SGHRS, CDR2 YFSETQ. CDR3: CASTIPGTQGSEQFF. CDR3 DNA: TGCGCCAGCACAATCCCCGGGACCCAGGGGTCCGAGCAGTTCTTC.

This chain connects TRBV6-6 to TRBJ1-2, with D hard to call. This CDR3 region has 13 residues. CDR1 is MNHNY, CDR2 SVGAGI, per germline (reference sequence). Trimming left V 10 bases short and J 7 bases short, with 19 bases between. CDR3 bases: TGTGCCACCCGACTCACCCGGAGCTCTGGCTACACCTTC. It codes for CATRLTRSSGYTF.

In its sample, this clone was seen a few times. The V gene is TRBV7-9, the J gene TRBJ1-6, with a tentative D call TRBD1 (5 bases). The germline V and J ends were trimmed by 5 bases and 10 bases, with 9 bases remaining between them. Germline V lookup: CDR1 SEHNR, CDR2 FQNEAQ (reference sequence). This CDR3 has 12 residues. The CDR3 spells CASSVGGSPLHF. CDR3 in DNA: TGTGCCAGCAGCGTCGGGGGGTCACCCCTCCACTTT.

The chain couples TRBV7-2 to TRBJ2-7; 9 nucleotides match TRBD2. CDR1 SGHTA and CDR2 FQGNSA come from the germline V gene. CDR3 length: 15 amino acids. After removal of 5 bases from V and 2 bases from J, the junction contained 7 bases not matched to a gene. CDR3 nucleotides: TGTGCCAGCAGCAAAATGGGACTAGCAGCCTACGAGCAGTACTTC. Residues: CASSKMGLAAYEQYF.

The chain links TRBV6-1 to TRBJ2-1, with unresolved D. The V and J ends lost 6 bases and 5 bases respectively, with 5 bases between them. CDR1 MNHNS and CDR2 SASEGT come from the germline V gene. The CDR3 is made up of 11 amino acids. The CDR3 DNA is TGTGCCAGCAGGACGAACAATGAGCAGTTCTTC. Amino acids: CASRTNNEQFF.

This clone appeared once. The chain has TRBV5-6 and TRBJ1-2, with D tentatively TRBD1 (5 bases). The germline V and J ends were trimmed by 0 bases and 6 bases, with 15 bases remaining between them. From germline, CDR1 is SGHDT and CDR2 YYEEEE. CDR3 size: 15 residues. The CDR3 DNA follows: TGTGCCAGCAGCTTGGGTGAGGGGTTTGTCAATGGCTACACCTTC. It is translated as CASSLGEGFVNGYTF.

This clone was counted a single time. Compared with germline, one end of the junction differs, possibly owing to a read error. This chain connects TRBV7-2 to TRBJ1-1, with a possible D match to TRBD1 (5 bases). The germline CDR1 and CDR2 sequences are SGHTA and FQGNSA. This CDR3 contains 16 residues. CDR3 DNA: TGCGCCAGCAGCCAAGAGTGGTCGGACAACGCTAGAGTAGCTTTCTTT. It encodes CASSQEWSDNARVAFF.

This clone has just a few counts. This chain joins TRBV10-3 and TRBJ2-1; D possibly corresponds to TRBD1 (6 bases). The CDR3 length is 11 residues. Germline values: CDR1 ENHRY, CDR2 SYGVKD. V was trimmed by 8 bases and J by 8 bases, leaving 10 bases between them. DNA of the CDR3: TGTGCCATCGCCTACAGGGATGAGCAGTTCTTC. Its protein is CAIAYRDEQFF.

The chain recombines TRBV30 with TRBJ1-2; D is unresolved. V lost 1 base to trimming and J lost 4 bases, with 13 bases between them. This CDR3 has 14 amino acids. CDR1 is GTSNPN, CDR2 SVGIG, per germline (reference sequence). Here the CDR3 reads CAWSDPGSRYGYTF. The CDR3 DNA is TGTGCCTGGAGTGACCCCGGATCGCGCTATGGCTACACCTTC.

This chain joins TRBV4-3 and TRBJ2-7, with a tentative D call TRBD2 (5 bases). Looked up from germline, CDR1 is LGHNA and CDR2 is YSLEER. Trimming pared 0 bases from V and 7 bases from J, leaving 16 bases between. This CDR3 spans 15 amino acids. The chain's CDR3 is CASSQDLTDRREQYF. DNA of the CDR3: TGCGCCAGCAGCCAAGATCTGACCGACCGGAGGGAGCAGTACTTC.